This T cell receptor (beta chain) was sequenced for a study of T cells in Graves' hyperthyroidism and ophthalmopathy. The V end lost 9 bases, the J end lost 5 bases, and 16 bases lay between the germline ends. This CDR3 is built from 14 residues. CDR1 is ENHRY and CDR2 is SYGVKD in the germline V gene. Uncontrolled infection, other autoimmune disease, pregnancy or lactation led to exclusion. The study based diagnoses on clinical symptoms, serum thyroxine and TRAb, thyroid ultrasound and orbital computed tomography. It was RNA transcripts that yielded the amplified TCR beta CDR3 regions. A first-round RT-PCR of the TCR CDR3 used the HTBI primer set. One entry per CDR3 protein, called by TCRdb with MiXCR from the multiplex PCR reads. Seen here are a few hundred thousand distinct CDR3 sequences, about 15% observed once, and the top ten hold roughly 7.4%.

The material sequenced was blood. V is TRBV10-3 and J is TRBJ2-2, with D tentatively TRBD1 (5 bases). This TCR was recovered from a woman under 30 with Graves' hyperthyroidism. Here the CDR3 reads CAIGRSGRTGELFF. The CDR3 DNA sequence: TGTGCCATTGGGCGCTCAGGGCGAACCGGGGAGCTGTTTTTT.